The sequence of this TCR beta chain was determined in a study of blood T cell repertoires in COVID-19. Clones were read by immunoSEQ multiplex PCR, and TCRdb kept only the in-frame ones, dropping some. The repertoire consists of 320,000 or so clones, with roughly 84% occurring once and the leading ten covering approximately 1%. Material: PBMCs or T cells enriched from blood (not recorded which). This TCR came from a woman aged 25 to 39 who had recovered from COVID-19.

CDR3 protein: CASSLLGGPYEQYF. The CDR3 DNA sequence: TGTGCCAGCAGCTTACTCGGGGGGCCATACGAGCAGTACTTC. The V call is TRBV7-9, the J call TRBJ2-7; D possibly corresponds to TRBD2 (7 bases). CDR3 size: 14 residues. With 2 bases removed from V and 4 bases from J, the gap between germline ends came to 12 bases. CDR1 and CDR2 (germline): SEHNR, FQNEAQ (reference sequence).